The 17 T cell receptor beta chains below were found in one sample sequenced in a study of blood T cells in healthy people across ages. Together with a sample-barcoded 5' primer, a J-beta primer mix was included in a second PCR lasting about 7 to 11 cycles. TCRdb passed the 5' RACE reads through MiXCR, listing each CDR3 protein once. The sample lists some 790,000 distinct CDR3 sequences, more than 25% occurring once. The specimen was blood. All receptors come from a woman of 80 years or more in good health.

Worth noting for this clonotype: The junction does not match germline at one end; this may be a read error. The chain is built from TRBV7-9 and TRBJ2-2, with D perhaps matching TRBD1 (6 bases). Germline CDR1 is SEHNR and CDR2 is FQNEAQ (reference sequence). The CDR3 has 15 residues. The CDR3 DNA sequence: TGTGCCAGCAGCCCACAACTGGGGGACACCGGGGAGCGGTTTTTT. This codes for CASSPQLGDTGERFF.

This clonotype was found a few times. The gene calls are TRBV29-1 and TRBJ1-2; D gene uncertain. Germline-derived CDR1 and CDR2 are SQVTM and ANQGSEA. V shed 0 bases and J shed 2 bases, with 13 bases lying between them. This CDR3 is 15 amino acids long. DNA for the CDR3: TGCAGCGTTGAAGATCTGGAAAACCCCAACTATGGCTACACCTTC. Its protein product is CSVEDLENPNYGYTF. Based on the CDR3 plus reference TRBV29-1 and TRBJ1-2, the full variable domain is SAVISQKPSRDICQRGTSLTIQCQVDSQVTMMFWYRQQPGQSLTLIATANQGSEATYESGFVIDKFPISRPNLTFSTLTVSNMSPEDSSIYLCSVEDLENPNYGYTFGSGTRLTVV.

This chain uses TRBV5-1 with TRBJ1-2; no firm D call. V was trimmed by 0 bases and J by 8 bases, leaving 14 bases between them. This CDR3 is 14 amino acids long. Germline CDR1 SGHRS, CDR2 YFSETQ. As DNA, the CDR3 is TGCGCCAGCAGCTTGGCGTCTTCAACGAGGGGCTACACCTTC. The encoded protein is CASSLASSTRGYTF. Full variable domain (rest looked up from reference TRBV5-1 and TRBJ1-2): KAGVTQTPRYLIKTRGQQVTLSCSPISGHRSVSWYQQTPGQGLQFLFEYFSETQRNKGNFPGRFSGRQFSNSRSEMNVSTLELGDSALYLCASSLASSTRGYTFGSGTRLTVV.

This clonotype was recorded many times. J is TRBJ2-5 and V is TRBV15; D perhaps matches TRBD1 (5 bases). The CDR3 runs to 16 residues. Looked up from germline, CDR1 is LNHNV and CDR2 is YYDKDF (reference sequence). V was shortened by 1 base and J by 5 bases, with 17 bases between the two germline ends. The CDR3 DNA reads as TGTGCCACCAGCAGAGGGTGGGGCTCGGCCGGGGAGACCCAGTACTTC. Its protein product is CATSRGWGSAGETQYF.

This clonotype came up many times. For the CDR3, the DNA is TGTGCCAGCAGTTACTCGAGTGCCCGGATGGGCTACACCTTC. Protein: CASSYSSARMGYTF. This chain links TRBV6-2 or TRBV6-3 with TRBJ1-2; D remains unclear. Deletions cut 0 bases from V and 8 bases from J, with 13 bases between. The CDR3 totals 14 residues. Germline V gives CDR1 MNHEY, CDR2 SVGEGT.

This clonotype was detected once. The chain combines TRBV7-2 with TRBJ1-2, with a tentative D call TRBD1 (6 bases). The CDR3 consists of 19 residues. Trimming left V 4 bases short and J 3 bases short, with 27 bases between. The V gene's germline CDR1 is SGHTA and CDR2 FQGNSA. CDR3 coding DNA: TGTGCCAGCAGCTCACCCTTATACCGACAGGTGGGCACCGACTATGGCTACACCTTC. It encodes CASSSPLYRQVGTDYGYTF.

This clonotype was seen a handful of times. The V and J genes are TRBV18 and TRBJ1-2; 7 nucleotides match TRBD1. V trimming: 3 bases; J trimming: 7 bases; junction bases outside the gene matches: 8. This CDR3 has 14 amino acids. Looked up from germline, CDR1 is KGHSH and CDR2 is LQKENI. In DNA, the CDR3 is TGTGCCAGCTCACCGCGACAGGGAGGAGGTGGCTACACCTTC. It encodes CASSPRQGGGGYTF.

This clonotype has ten or more counts. The chain employs TRBV7-2 and TRBJ2-3, with TRBD2 matching over 15 bases. This CDR3 has 17 amino acids. Germline V CDR1 and CDR2: SGHTA, FQGNSA. The V segment lost 5 bases and the J segment 4 bases; nucleotides outside the gene matches: 7. CDR3 sequence reads: CASSPGLAGGFADTQYF. CDR3 bases: TGTGCCAGCAGCCCTGGACTAGCGGGGGGGTTTGCAGATACGCAGTATTTT.

This clonotype was seen at least ten times. This chain connects TRBV4-3 to TRBJ2-6; TRBD1 or TRBD2 may be the D gene (5 bases each). Germline CDR1 is LGHNA and CDR2 is YSLEER. The CDR3 runs 17 residues. V was shortened by 1 base and J by 4 bases, with 14 bases between the two germline ends. The CDR3 reads CASSQGGSGTGANVLTF. CDR3 nucleotides: TGCGCCAGCAGCCAAGGGGGGTCGGGAACCGGGGCCAACGTCCTGACTTTC.

This clonotype was counted ten times or more. V and J are TRBV11-2 and TRBJ2-3; D gene unclear. Trimming cost V 4 bases and J 2 bases, with 4 bases left between them. This CDR3 contains 12 residues. Germline loops: CDR1 SGHAT, CDR2 FQNNGV. CDR3 sequence (DNA): TGTGCCAGCAGCTCCGTCACAGATACGCAGTATTTT. It codes for CASSSVTDTQYF.

This clonotype was seen many times. The chain recombines TRBV20-1 with TRBJ2-4, with 8 bases identical to TRBD1. The CDR3 length is 18 residues. In germline, CDR1 is DFQATT, CDR2 SNEGSKA (reference sequence). After removal of 6 bases from V and 1 base from J, the junction contained 17 bases not matched to a gene. The CDR3 coding sequence is TGCAGTGCCGAGGGGGCAGGGGGCGCGGGTTTGGCCAAAAACATTCAGTACTTC. This codes for CSAEGAGGAGLAKNIQYF.

The table lists this clonotype with many counts. This rearrangement joins TRBV7-9 to TRBJ2-5, with D possibly TRBD1 on 5 matching bases. V gave up 8 bases and J gave up 2 bases, with 18 bases separating them. The CDR3 loop spans 15 amino acids. The germline V gene has CDR1 SEHNR and CDR2 FQNEAQ (reference sequence). The DNA of the CDR3 is TGTGCCAGCGCCTCGACAGTCCAAGTTCAAGAGACCCAGTACTTC. Protein product: CASASTVQVQETQYF.

Comments on this clonotype: A read error may account for a junction end that differs from germline. The chain is built from TRBV29-1 and TRBJ1-1, with D possibly TRBD1 on 5 matching bases. The germline V gene encodes CDR1 SQVTM and CDR2 ANQGSEA. There are 13 residues in the CDR3. CDR3 amino acids: CNVEPGQGSEAFF. The CDR3 DNA sequence: TGCAACGTTGAACCGGGTCAGGGCTCTGAAGCTTTCTTT.

The table lists this clonotype with a few counts. The chain recombines TRBV2 with TRBJ2-3; D is perhaps TRBD1 or TRBD2 (5 bases each). Germline values: CDR1 SNHLY, CDR2 FYNNEI. This CDR3 comprises 13 residues. V was trimmed by 6 bases and J by 6 bases, leaving 13 bases between them. The CDR3 reads CASSLWDGDTQYF. CDR3 nucleotides: TGTGCCAGCAGCCTATGGGACGGGGATACGCAGTATTTT.

A note on this clonotype: A much larger clone differs by one base, so this may be a read error. The chain employs TRBV7-2 and TRBJ2-7; the D gene could be TRBD1 or TRBD2 (5 bases each). The length of the CDR3 is 15 residues. Germline CDR1 SGHTA, CDR2 FQGNSA. Trimming took 7 bases from V and 7 from J, leaving 23 bases between them. Here the CDR3 reads CASTLGGEPYNEQYF. The CDR3 DNA is TGTGCCAGCACCCTTGGGGGAGAACCCTACAATGAGCAGTACTTC.

This clonotype was counted only a few times. V gene TRBV2 combines with J gene TRBJ1-6, with 8 nucleotides matching TRBD1. In germline, CDR1 is SNHLY, CDR2 FYNNEI. Trimming removed 5 bases from V and 7 bases from J; junction bases left unmatched: 7. The CDR3 is 15 amino acids. CDR3 DNA: TGTGCCAGCAGTCACTCGACAGGGGAGAATTCACCCCTCCACTTT. Translating it yields CASSHSTGENSPLHF.

Concerning this clonotype: Possible read error: a much larger clone is one base away. The chain uses TRBV20-1 and TRBJ2-1; D is unresolved. Germline V gene sequence: CDR1 DFQATT, CDR2 SNEGSKA (reference sequence). The CDR3 has 12 amino acids. The CDR3 is CRAEAATDEQFF. The CDR3 bases are TGCAGGGCGGAAGCAGCGACGGATGAGCAGTTCTTC.